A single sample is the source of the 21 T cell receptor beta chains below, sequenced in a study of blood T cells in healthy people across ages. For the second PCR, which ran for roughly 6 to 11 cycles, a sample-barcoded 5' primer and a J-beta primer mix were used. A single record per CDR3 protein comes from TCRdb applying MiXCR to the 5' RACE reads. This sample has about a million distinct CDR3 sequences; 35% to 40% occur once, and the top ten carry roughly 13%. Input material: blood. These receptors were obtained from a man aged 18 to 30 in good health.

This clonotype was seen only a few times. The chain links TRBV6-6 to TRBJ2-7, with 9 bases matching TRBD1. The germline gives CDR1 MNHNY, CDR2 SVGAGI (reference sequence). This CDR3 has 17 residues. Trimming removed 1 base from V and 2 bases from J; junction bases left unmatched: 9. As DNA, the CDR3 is TGTGCCAGCAGTTACTTCCCAAGCGGACAGGGGACCTACGAGCAGTACTTC. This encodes CASSYFPSGQGTYEQYF.

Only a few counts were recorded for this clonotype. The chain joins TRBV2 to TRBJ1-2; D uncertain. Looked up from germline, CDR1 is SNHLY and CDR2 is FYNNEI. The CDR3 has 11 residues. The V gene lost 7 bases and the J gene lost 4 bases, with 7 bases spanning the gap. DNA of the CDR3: TGTGCCAGCAACAACGGCTATGGCTACACCTTC. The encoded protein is CASNNGYGYTF.

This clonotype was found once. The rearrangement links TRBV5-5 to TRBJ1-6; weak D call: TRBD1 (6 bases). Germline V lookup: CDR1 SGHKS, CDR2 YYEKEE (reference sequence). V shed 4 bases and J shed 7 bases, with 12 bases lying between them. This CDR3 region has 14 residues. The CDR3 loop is CASSARTENSPLHF. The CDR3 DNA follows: TGTGCCAGCAGCGCCCGGACAGAGAATTCACCCCTCCACTTT.

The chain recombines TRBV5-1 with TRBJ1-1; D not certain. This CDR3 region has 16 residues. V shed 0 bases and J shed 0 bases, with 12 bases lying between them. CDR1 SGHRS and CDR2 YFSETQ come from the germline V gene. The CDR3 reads CASSLAVMTMNTEAFF. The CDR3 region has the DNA TGCGCCAGCAGCTTGGCGGTGATGACCATGAACACTGAAGCTTTCTTT.

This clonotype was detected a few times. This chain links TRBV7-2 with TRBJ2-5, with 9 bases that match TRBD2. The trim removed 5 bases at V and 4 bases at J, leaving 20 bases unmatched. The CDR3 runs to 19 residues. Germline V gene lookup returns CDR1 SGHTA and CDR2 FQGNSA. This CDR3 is CASSPIPFSGGDLTETQYF. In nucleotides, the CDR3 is TGTGCCAGCAGCCCAATACCTTTTAGCGGGGGCGATCTCACAGAGACCCAGTACTTC.

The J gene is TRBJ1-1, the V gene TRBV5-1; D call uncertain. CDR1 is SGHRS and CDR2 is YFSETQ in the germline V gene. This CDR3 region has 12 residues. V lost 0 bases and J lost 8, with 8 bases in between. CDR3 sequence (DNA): TGCGCCAGCAGCTTGGATGCCAAGGAAGCTTTCTTT. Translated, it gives CASSLDAKEAFF.

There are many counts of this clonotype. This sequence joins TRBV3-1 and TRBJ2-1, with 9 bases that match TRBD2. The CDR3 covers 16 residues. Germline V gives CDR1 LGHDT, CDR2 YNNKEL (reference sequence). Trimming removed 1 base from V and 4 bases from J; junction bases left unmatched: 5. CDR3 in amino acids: CASSQGVSGGYNEQFF. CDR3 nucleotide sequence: TGTGCCAGCAGCCAAGGGGTTAGCGGGGGATACAATGAGCAGTTCTTC.

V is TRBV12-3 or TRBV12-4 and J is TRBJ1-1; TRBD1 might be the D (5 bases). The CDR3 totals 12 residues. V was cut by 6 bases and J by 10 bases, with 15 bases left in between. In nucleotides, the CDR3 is TGTGCCAGCAGCATCGGCCGAAGGGGAGCTTTCTTT. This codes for CASSIGRRGAFF.

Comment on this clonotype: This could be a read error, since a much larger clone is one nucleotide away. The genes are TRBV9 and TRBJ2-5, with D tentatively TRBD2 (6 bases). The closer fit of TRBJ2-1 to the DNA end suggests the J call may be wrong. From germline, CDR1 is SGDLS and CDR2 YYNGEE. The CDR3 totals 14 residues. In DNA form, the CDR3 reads TGTGCCAGCAGCGTAGCCGGACTACAAGAGACCCAGTTCTTC. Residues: CASSVAGLQETQFF.

In DNA, the CDR3 is TGTGCCAGCAGCAGAGTCCAGGGGTCGAATGAAAAACTGTTTTTT. Amino acid sequence: CASSRVQGSNEKLFF. The chain combines TRBV7-2 with TRBJ1-4, with D perhaps TRBD1 (6 bases). Deletions cut 5 bases from V and 5 bases from J, with 15 bases between. This CDR3 has 15 amino acids. CDR1 and CDR2 from the germline V gene are SGHTA and FQGNSA.

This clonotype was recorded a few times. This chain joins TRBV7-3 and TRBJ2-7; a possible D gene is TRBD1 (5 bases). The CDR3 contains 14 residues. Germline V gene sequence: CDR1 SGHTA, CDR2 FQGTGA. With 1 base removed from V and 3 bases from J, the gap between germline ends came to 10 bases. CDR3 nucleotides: TGTGCCAGCAGCTTAATTGGGGCTCTCTACGAGCAGTACTTC. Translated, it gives CASSLIGALYEQYF. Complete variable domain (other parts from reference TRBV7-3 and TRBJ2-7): GAGVSQTPSNKVTEKGKYVELRCDPISGHTALYWYRQSLGQGPEFLIYFQGTGAADDSGLPNDRFFAVRPEGSVSTLKIQRTERGDSAVYLCASSLIGALYEQYFGPGTRLTVT.

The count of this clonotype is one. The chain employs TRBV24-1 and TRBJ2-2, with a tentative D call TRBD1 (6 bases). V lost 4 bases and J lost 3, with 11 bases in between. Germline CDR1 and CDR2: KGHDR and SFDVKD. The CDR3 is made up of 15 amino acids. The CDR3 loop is CATSEARGYTGELFF. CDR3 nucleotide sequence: TGTGCCACCAGTGAAGCCAGGGGCTACACCGGGGAGCTGTTTTTT.

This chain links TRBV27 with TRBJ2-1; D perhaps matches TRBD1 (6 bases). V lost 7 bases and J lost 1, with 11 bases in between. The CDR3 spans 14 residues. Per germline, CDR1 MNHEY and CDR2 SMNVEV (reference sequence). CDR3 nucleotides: TGTGCCAGCAAAATAGGGGGATCCTACAATGAGCAGTTCTTC. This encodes CASKIGGSYNEQFF.

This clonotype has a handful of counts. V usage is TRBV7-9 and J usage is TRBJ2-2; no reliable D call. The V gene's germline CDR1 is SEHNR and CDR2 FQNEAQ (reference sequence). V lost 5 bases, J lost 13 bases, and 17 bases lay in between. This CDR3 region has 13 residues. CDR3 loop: CASSPPSGERLFF. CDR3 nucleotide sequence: TGTGCCAGCAGCCCCCCGTCGGGTGAGCGGCTGTTTTTT.

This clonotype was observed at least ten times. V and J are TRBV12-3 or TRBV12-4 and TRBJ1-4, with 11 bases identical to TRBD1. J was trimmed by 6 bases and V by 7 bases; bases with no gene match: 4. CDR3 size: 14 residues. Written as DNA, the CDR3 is TGTGCCAGCACCCGGACAGGGGGCGATGAAAAACTGTTTTTT. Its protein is CASTRTGGDEKLFF.

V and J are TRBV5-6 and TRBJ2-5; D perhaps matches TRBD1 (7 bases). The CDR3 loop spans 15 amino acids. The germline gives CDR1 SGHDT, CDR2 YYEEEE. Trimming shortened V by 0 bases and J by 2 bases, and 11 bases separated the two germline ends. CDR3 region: CASSLDAGQQETQYF. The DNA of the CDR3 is TGTGCCAGCAGCTTGGACGCGGGACAGCAAGAGACCCAGTACTTC.

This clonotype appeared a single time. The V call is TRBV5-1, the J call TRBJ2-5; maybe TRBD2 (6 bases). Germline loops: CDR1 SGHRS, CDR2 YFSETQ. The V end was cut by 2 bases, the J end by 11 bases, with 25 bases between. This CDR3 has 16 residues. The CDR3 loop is CASSLGGEPPYNEQYF. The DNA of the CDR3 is TGCGCCAGCAGCTTAGGCGGGGAACCCCCCTACAATGAGCAGTACTTC.

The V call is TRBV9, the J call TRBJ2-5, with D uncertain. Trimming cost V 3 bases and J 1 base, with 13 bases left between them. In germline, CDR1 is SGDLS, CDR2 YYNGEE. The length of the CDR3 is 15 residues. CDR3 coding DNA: TGTGCCAGCAGCGCCGGGCAGCGACTCCAAGAGACCCAGTACTTC. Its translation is CASSAGQRLQETQYF.

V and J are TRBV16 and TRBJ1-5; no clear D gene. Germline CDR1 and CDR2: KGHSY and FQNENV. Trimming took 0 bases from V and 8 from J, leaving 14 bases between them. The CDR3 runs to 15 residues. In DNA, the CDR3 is TGTGCCAGCAGCCAATCGGGCGGAGCCGGGGAGCCCCAGCATTTT. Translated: CASSQSGGAGEPQHF.

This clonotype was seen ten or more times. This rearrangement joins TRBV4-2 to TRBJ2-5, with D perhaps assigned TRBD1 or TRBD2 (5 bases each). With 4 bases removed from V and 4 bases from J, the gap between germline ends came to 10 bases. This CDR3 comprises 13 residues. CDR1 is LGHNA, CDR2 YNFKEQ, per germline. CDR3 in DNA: TGTGCCAGCAGCCCTCGTGGGGGAGAGACCCAGTACTTC. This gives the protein CASSPRGGETQYF.

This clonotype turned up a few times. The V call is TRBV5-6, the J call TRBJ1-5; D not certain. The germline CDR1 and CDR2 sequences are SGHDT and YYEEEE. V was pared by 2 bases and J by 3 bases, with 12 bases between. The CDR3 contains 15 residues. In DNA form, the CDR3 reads TGTGCCAGCAGCTTCGGCGCAGGCAACAATCAGCCCCAGCATTTT. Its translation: CASSFGAGNNQPQHF.